This is a list of T cell receptor beta chains from one sample in a study of blood T cell repertoires in COVID-19. Profiled with immunoSEQ multiplex PCR; TCRdb holds only in-frame clones, not every one. Of 70,000 to 95,000 clones in the sample, approximately 80% are singletons; the top ten hold around 13%. The specimen sequenced was peripheral blood. These receptors came from a human donor in a cohort sampled during active COVID-19. Each CDR3 is given with its conserved first and last residue. A D gene is named only where the DNA matches it firmly. Only part of the rows carry a size: once, few, many, or a class if the clone is expanded.

clone_size,j_call,v_call,d_call,cdr3_aa,cdr3_nt
once,TRBJ2-2,TRBV5-1,TRBD2,CASSVTSGGATGELFF,TGCGCCAGCAGCGTCACTAGCGGGGGGGCCACCGGGGAGCTGTTTTTT
-,TRBJ2-3,TRBV7-9,-,CASSLVASDTQYF,TGTGCCAGCAGCCTGGTCGCGTCAGATACGCAGTATTTT
-,TRBJ2-7,TRBV5-1,TRBD1,CASSLAVGAGGMYEQYF,TGCGCCAGCAGCTTGGCCGTCGGGGCAGGGGGCATGTACGAGCAGTACTTC
-,TRBJ1-2,TRBV7-9,-,CASSPTGYGYTF,TGTGCCAGCAGCCCAACAGGTTATGGCTACACCTTC
-,TRBJ1-2,TRBV2,-,CASSEDRVVYGYTF,TGTGCCAGCAGTGAAGACAGGGTAGTATATGGCTACACCTTC
few,TRBJ2-2,TRBV19,-,CASSIAVATGELFF,TGTGCCAGTAGTATAGCGGTTGCAACCGGGGAGCTGTTTTTT
-,TRBJ2-7,TRBV5-1,TRBD1,CASSSALTGTYEQYF,TGCGCCAGCAGCTCTGCCTTGACAGGGACCTACGAGCAGTACTTC
once,TRBJ1-4,TRBV3-1/TRBV3-2,-,CASARGNNEKLFF,TGTGCCAGCGCCCGCGGGAATAATGAAAAACTGTTTTTT
-,TRBJ2-1,TRBV21-1,-,CASSRGTDVSVISSYNEQFF,TGTGCCAGCAGCAGGGGGACAGACGTTTCCGTTATATCCTCCTACAATGAGCAGTTCTTC
-,TRBJ2-2,TRBV5-1,TRBD2,CASSQTSGLNTGELFF,TGCGCCAGCAGCCAGACTAGCGGCTTGAACACCGGGGAGCTGTTTTTT
-,TRBJ1-5,TRBV27,TRBD1,CASSSTGTGGNQPQHF,TGTGCCAGCAGTTCTACCGGGACAGGGGGCAATCAGCCCCAGCATTTT
-,TRBJ1-1,TRBV21-1,-,CARPIGGIGEAFF,TGTGCCAGGCCGATAGGGGGTATCGGTGAAGCTTTCTTT
few,TRBJ1-4,TRBV5-1,TRBD1,CASSLGGTATNEKLFF,TGCGCCAGCAGCTTGGGGGGGACAGCAACTAATGAAAAACTGTTTTTT
-,TRBJ2-2,TRBV2,-,CASRMTGGANTGELFF,TGTGCCAGCAGGATGACGGGGGGCGCGAACACCGGGGAGCTGTTTTTT
-,TRBJ2-7,TRBV10-3,-,CAIKSNIRTAYYEQYF,TGTGCCATCAAATCAAACATAAGGACAGCGTACTACGAGCAGTACTTC
few,TRBJ2-7,TRBV7-9,-,CASSLGDNYEQYF,TGTGCCAGCAGCTTAGGGGACAACTACGAGCAGTACTTC
-,TRBJ2-3,TRBV5-1,-,CASRGGARTDTQYF,TGCGCCAGCAGGGGGGGGGCCCGCACAGATACGCAGTATTTT
-,TRBJ2-7,TRBV11-2,-,CASSPYYEQYF,TGTGCCAGCAGCCCGTACTACGAGCAGTACTTC
-,TRBJ2-3,TRBV5-1,-,CASSSRDSTDTQYF,TGCGCCAGCAGCTCCCGGGACTCGACAGATACGCAGTATTTT
-,TRBJ1-1,TRBV25-1,-,CASRLGGTEAFF,TGTGCCAGCAGACTAGGAGGCACTGAAGCTTTCTTT
-,TRBJ2-1,TRBV19,-,CASSPRTPSSYNEQFF,TGTGCCAGTAGTCCCAGGACACCCAGCTCCTACAATGAGCAGTTCTTC
-,TRBJ2-3,TRBV28,TRBD2,CASSSDYGLADTDTQYF,TGTGCCAGCAGTTCCGACTACGGACTAGCGGACACAGATACGCAGTATTTT
-,TRBJ2-3,TRBV6-4,-,CASSETGDTQYF,TGTGCCAGCAGTGAAACGGGAGATACGCAGTATTTT
-,TRBJ2-7,TRBV30,-,CAWSVRQGGYEQYF,TGTGCCTGGAGTGTACGGCAGGGTGGGTACGAGCAGTACTTC
-,TRBJ2-7,TRBV10-3,TRBD1,CAIRFGTGVSYEQYF,TGTGCCATCAGGTTCGGGACAGGGGTCTCCTACGAGCAGTACTTC
-,TRBJ2-3,TRBV10-3,TRBD2,CAISEPLAGGGTQYF,TGTGCCATCAGTGAACCTCTAGCGGGGGGGGGTACGCAGTATTTT
-,TRBJ1-5,TRBV19,TRBD1,CASSIRRDRGFNQPQHF,TGTGCCAGTAGTATCCGTAGGGACAGGGGGTTCAATCAGCCCCAGCATTTT
-,TRBJ2-7,TRBV5-6,-,CASRESGASDAEQYF,TGTGCCAGCCGCGAATCGGGCGCTAGCGACGCCGAGCAGTACTTC
-,TRBJ2-1,TRBV29-1,TRBD1,CSVSRTGDGDEQFF,TGCAGCGTTTCGAGGACAGGGGATGGCGATGAGCAGTTCTTC
once,TRBJ2-7,TRBV5-1,TRBD2,CASSPAGGYEQYF,TGCGCCAGCAGCCCGGCGGGGGGGTACGAGCAGTACTTC
-,TRBJ1-2,TRBV5-1,-,CASSDSISGYGYTF,TGCGCCAGCAGCGATTCCATAAGCGGCTATGGCTACACCTTC
-,TRBJ1-5,TRBV5-6,-,CASSLRTNQPQHF,TGTGCCAGCAGCCTTAGAACCAATCAGCCCCAGCATTTT
-,TRBJ1-1,TRBV5-1,-,CASSLVPGATEAFF,TGCGCCAGCAGCTTGGTTCCGGGAGCCACTGAAGCTTTCTTT
-,TRBJ2-3,TRBV5-4,-,CASTPPGGTDTQYF,TGTGCCAGCACCCCCCCCGGGGGCACAGATACGCAGTATTTT
-,TRBJ1-1,TRBV24-1,TRBD1,CATSGRRDRVITEAFF,TGTGCCACCAGTGGCAGGAGGGACAGGGTTATCACTGAAGCTTTCTTT
-,TRBJ2-2,TRBV6-6,TRBD1,CATRDRTNTGELFF,TGTGCCACCCGGGACAGAACGAACACCGGGGAGCTGTTTTTT
-,TRBJ2-7,TRBV5-1,TRBD1,CASSLGQVSYEQYF,TGCGCCAGCAGCTTAGGACAGGTATCCTACGAGCAGTACTTC
once,TRBJ2-5,TRBV4-2,TRBD2,CASSHGDGGEEETQYF,TGTGCCAGCAGCCACGGGGACGGGGGGGAGGAAGAGACCCAGTACTTC
-,TRBJ2-3,TRBV29-1,TRBD1,CSVERGQGRGGTDTQYF,TGCAGCGTTGAGCGCGGACAGGGTAGGGGGGGCACAGATACGCAGTATTTT
once,TRBJ2-1,TRBV12-5,TRBD2,CASGLPGGAGFF,TGTGCTAGTGGTTTGCCCGGGGGGGCTGGGTTCTTC
-,TRBJ2-4,TRBV19,TRBD2,CASSERDPNIQYF,TGTGCCAGTAGCGAGCGGGATCCAAACATTCAGTACTTC
-,TRBJ2-2,TRBV7-7,TRBD2,CASSLVFSGGKTGELFF,TGTGCCAGCAGCTTAGTATTTAGCGGGGGGAAGACCGGGGAGCTGTTTTTT